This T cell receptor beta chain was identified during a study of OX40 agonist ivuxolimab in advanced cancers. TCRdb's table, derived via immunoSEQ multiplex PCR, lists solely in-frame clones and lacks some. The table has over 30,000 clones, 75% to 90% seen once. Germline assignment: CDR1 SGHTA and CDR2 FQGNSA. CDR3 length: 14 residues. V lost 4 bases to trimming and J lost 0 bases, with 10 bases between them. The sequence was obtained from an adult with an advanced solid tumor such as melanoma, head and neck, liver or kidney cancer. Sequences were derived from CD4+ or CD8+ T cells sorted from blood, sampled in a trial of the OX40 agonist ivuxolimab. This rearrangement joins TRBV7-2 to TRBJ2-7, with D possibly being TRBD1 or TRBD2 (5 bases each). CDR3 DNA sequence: TGTGCCAGCAGCTCAGGGACGATCTCCTACGAGCAGTACTTC. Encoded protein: CASSSGTISYEQYF.